This T cell receptor (beta chain) was obtained from a study of shared clonotypes between healthy human individuals. Repertoires were generated with immunoSEQ multiplex PCR, while TCRdb's copy carries only in-frame clones and drops some. The sample carries 1,500,000 or so clones, 96% recorded once. The CDR3 covers 16 residues. V gave up 1 base and J gave up 2 bases; unmatched junction bases: 6. The germline CDR1 and CDR2 sequences are SGHNT and YYREEE (reference sequence). Of note for this clone: Its target is unknown.

Findings and limits, study-wide: Blood was the only sampled material, and tissue repertoires likely differ. Rarefaction demonstrated incomplete sorted-subset sequencing despite large depth.

The sample was naive CD4+ T cells sorted from blood. Subset described: CD45RA+ positively selected. The V and J genes are TRBV5-4 and TRBJ2-7; 10 bases fit TRBD1. This clonotype was obtained from a man aged 25 to 40 in good health. CDR3 protein: CASSLPSGQGTYEQYF. Here the CDR3 DNA reads TGTGCCAGCAGCTTGCCTTCGGGACAGGGGACCTACGAGCAGTACTTC.